This T cell receptor (beta chain) originates from a study of blood T cell repertoires in COVID-19. The overall study: The United States, Italy and Spain were the sources of the acute and convalescent COVID-19 samples. T cells, B-cell-depleted T cells, or PBMCs supplied cDNA or gDNA.

Germline values: CDR1 SNHLY, CDR2 FYNNEI. The CDR3 is made up of 14 amino acids. V was trimmed by 6 bases and J by 8 bases, leaving 16 bases between them. How the authors handled the data: Reference gene primer amplification gave nucleated cell count estimates. Produced via immunoSEQ multiplex PCR; TCRdb's table is partial and in-frame only. V and J calls and clone size come straight from that table; D and trimming were deduced from the DNA. This repertoire shows roughly 230,000 clones, around 83% found once; its top ten account for around 7.9%. The receptor was isolated from a man in his forties with active or convalescent COVID-19. V is TRBV2 and J is TRBJ1-4, with D possibly being TRBD1 (5 bases). What was sequenced was peripheral blood. The chain's CDR3 is CASRWTSNGEKLFF. The CDR3 DNA reads as TGTGCCAGCAGGTGGACAAGCAACGGAGAAAAACTGTTTTTT.